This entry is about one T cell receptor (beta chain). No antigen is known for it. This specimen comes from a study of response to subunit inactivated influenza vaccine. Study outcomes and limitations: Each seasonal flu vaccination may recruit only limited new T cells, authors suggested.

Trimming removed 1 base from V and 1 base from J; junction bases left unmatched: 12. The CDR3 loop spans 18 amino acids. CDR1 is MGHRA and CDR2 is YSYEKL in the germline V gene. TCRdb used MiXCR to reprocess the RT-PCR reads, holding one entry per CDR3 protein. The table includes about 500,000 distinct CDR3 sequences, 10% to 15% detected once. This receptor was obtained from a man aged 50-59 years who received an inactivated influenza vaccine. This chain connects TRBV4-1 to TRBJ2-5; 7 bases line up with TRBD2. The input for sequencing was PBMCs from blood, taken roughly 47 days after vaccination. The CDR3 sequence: CASSQGWVLAAFQETQYF. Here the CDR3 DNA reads TGCGCCAGCAGCCAAGGTTGGGTGCTAGCGGCGTTCCAAGAGACCCAGTACTTC.